The 8 T cell receptor beta chains given below trace back to one sample, sequenced in a study of blood T cells in healthy people across ages. Primers used in a second PCR of about 7 to 12 cycles were a sample-barcoded 5' primer and a J-beta primer mix. TCRdb re-derived calls from the 5' RACE reads in MiXCR, one entry per CDR3 protein. Of roughly 800,000 distinct CDR3 sequences in the sample, roughly 35% were seen once. Material: blood. The receptors were sampled from a man younger than 35 in good health.

There are a few counts of this clonotype. This rearrangement joins TRBV7-2 to TRBJ2-7; 10 nucleotides agree with TRBD2. This CDR3 is built from 14 residues. From germline, CDR1 is SGHTA and CDR2 FQGNSA. Trimming cost V 5 bases and J 4 bases; bases outside gene matches: 5. The CDR3 reads CASSPGLAVYEQYF. CDR3 DNA sequence: TGTGCCAGCAGCCCAGGACTAGCGGTTTACGAGCAGTACTTC.

This clonotype was recorded many times. V gene TRBV4-3 combines with J gene TRBJ2-1; possibly TRBD1 or TRBD2 for D (5 bases each). The germline V gene has CDR1 LGHNA and CDR2 YSLEER. The CDR3 length is 17 residues. Trimming cost V 3 bases and J 7 bases, with 22 bases left between them. The CDR3 DNA is TGCGCCAGCAGCCAGGACTCACAGGCCACCGTGGGGAATGAGCAGTTCTTC. Translation gives CASSQDSQATVGNEQFF.

This chain uses TRBV27 with TRBJ2-4; TRBD2 agrees at 7 bases. The J call could be wrong; TRBJ2-7 is a better fit for the DNA end. The germline gives CDR1 MNHEY, CDR2 SMNVEV (reference sequence). The CDR3 is 14 amino acids. The CDR3 here is CASSLGGVYYEQYF. CDR3 DNA: TGTGCCAGCAGTTTGGGGGGGGTTTACTACGAGCAGTACTTC.

This clonotype occurred once. One end of the junction is discordant with germline, which a read error may explain. V and J are TRBV5-1 and TRBJ2-1, with D tentatively TRBD1 (6 bases). The CDR3 is 17 residues long. Germline assignment: CDR1 SGHRS and CDR2 YFSETQ. The CDR3 nucleotides read TGCGCCAGCAGCTTGACGGGGTCCCTGGGGGCTAACAATGGGCAGTTCTTC. This sequence encodes CASSLTGSLGANNGQFF.

This clonotype has a handful of counts. This rearrangement joins TRBV3-1 to TRBJ2-7, with 7 bases lining up with TRBD2. This CDR3 spans 14 amino acids. Germline CDR1 LGHDT, CDR2 YNNKEL (reference sequence). V was clipped by 4 bases and J by 2 bases; unmatched bases: 5. For the CDR3, the DNA is TGTGCCAGCAGCCGGGCTAGCGGCCCCTACGAGCAGTACTTC. Translated, it gives CASSRASGPYEQYF.

This rearrangement joins TRBV27 to TRBJ1-4; the D is unclear. The germline V gene has CDR1 MNHEY and CDR2 SMNVEV (reference sequence). The ends were cut back, 0 bases at V and 7 bases at J, with 9 bases in the middle. The CDR3 contains 14 residues. CDR3 nucleotides: TGTGCCAGCAGTTTATCGACAATGGGTGAAAAACTGTTTTTT. Residues: CASSLSTMGEKLFF.

About this clonotype: A read error is possible here, since a much larger clone lies one base away. This rearrangement joins TRBV5-6 to TRBJ2-3; TRBD1 or TRBD2 may be the D gene (5 bases each). CDR1 is SGHDT and CDR2 is YYEEEE in the germline V gene. This CDR3 comprises 17 residues. This chain's CDR3 is CASSLQTGPHSTGTQYF. CDR3 in DNA: TGTGCCAGCAGCTTGCAAACGGGACCTCATAGCACAGGTACGCAGTATTTT.

The chain recombines TRBV9 with TRBJ2-1, with TRBD1 matching over 7 bases. The germline CDR1 and CDR2 sequences are SGDLS and YYNGEE. This CDR3 comprises 13 residues. V lost 3 bases to trimming and J lost 8 bases; unmatched junction nucleotides: 5. CDR3 residues: CASSGSQGDEQFF. CDR3 nucleotide sequence: TGTGCCAGCAGCGGGTCCCAGGGGGATGAGCAGTTCTTC.